This entry features one T cell receptor (beta chain) sequence. Its antigen is still unknown. The source of the sample is a study of early stage breast cancer tumors. Overall study context: Of approximately 16 invasive breast tumors, around 13 were hormone receptor-positive, HER2-negative. Each sample averaged around 9.4-fold read coverage.

Overall study results and limits: Unsorted bulk genomic DNA sequencing lacked pairing and functional marker data.

Repertoires were generated with immunoSEQ multiplex PCR, while TCRdb's copy carries only in-frame clones and drops some. Of 20,000 or so clones in the sample, about 75% are singletons; the top ten hold approximately 30%. The sequenced sample consisted of blood. This receptor was taken from a person aged 55 to 75 with breast cancer.

The CDR3 reads CASSVASGFSGNTIYF. The CDR3 bases are TGTGCCAGCAGCGTAGCGTCAGGCTTCTCTGGAAACACCATATATTTT. The chain uses TRBV9 and TRBJ1-3; no reliable D call. Germline CDR1 reads SGDLS; CDR2 reads YYNGEE. Between the trimmed V and J ends, which lost 0 bases and 0 bases, there was a span of 10 bases. The CDR3 extends over 16 amino acids.